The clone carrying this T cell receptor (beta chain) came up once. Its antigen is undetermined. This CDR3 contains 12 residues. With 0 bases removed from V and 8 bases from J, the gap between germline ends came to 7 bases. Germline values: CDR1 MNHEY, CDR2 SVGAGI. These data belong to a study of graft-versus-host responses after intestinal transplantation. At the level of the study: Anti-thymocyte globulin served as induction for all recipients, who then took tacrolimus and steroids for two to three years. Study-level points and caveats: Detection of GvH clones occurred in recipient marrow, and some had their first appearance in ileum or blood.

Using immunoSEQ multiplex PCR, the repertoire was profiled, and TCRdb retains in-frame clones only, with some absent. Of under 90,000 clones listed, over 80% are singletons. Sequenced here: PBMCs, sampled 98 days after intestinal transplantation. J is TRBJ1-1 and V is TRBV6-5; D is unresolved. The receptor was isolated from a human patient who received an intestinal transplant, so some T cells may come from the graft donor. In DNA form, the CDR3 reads TGTGCCAGCAGTTACTCGGGGAAAGAAGCTTTCTTT. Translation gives CASSYSGKEAFF.